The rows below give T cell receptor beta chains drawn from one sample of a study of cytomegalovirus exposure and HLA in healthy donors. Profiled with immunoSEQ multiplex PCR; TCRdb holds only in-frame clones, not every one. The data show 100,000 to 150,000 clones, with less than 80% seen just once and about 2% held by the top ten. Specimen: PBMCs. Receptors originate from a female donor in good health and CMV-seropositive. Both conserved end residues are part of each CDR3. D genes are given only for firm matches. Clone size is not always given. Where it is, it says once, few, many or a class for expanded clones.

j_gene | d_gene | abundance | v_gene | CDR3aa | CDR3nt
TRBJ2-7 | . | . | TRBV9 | CASSVDALRSYEQYF | TGTGCCAGCAGCGTAGACGCGCTCCGCTCCTACGAGCAGTACTTC
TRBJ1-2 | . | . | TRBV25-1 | CASSAASRGRGGYTF | TGTGCCAGCAGTGCCGCTTCGCGCGGCCGGGGGGGCTACACCTTC
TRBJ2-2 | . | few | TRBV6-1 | CASSEAPGSPGELFF | TGTGCCAGCAGTGAAGCACCGGGTAGTCCCGGGGAGCTGTTTTTT
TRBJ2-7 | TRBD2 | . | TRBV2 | CASNGLAGVYEQYF | TGTGCCAGCAACGGACTAGCGGGAGTCTACGAGCAGTACTTC
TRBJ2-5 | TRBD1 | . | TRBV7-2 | CASSTRRQGAETQYF | TGTGCCAGCAGCACCCGACGACAGGGTGCAGAGACCCAGTACTTC
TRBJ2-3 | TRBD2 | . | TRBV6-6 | CASSTGGLSGDTQYF | TGTGCCAGCAGTACCGGGGGGTTGTCGGGAGATACGCAGTATTTT
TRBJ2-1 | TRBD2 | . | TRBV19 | CASSRASGRALSLSYNEQFF | TGTGCCAGTAGTAGGGCTAGCGGGAGGGCCCTATCCCTCTCCTACAATGAGCAGTTCTTC
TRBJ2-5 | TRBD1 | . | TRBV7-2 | CASSDGLGQGVETQYF | TGTGCCAGCAGCGACGGATTGGGACAGGGGGTTGAGACCCAGTACTTC
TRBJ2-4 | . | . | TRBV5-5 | CASSSRAGSIQYF | TGTGCCAGCAGCTCGCGGGCCGGGTCCATTCAGTACTTC
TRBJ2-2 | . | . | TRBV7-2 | CASSLLAGELFF | TGTGCCAGCAGCTTACTTGCCGGGGAGCTGTTTTTT
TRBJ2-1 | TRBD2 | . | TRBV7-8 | CASSLRTSINEQFF | TGTGCCAGCAGCTTGCGGACTAGTATCAATGAGCAGTTCTTC
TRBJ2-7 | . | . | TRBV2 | CASSDLALSSYEQYF | TGTGCCAGCAGTGACCTAGCCCTGAGCTCCTACGAGCAGTACTTC
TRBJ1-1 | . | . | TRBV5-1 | CASSLSGKAFF | TGCGCCAGCAGCTTGTCAGGGAAGGCTTTCTTT
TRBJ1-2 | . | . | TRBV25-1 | CASSGRQVAGYTF | TGTGCCAGCAGTGGGAGACAGGTGGCTGGCTACACCTTC
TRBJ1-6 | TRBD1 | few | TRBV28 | CATLTGGLMDSPLHF | TGTGCCACGCTCACAGGGGGTCTTATGGATTCACCCCTCCACTTT
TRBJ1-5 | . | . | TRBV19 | CASSIPDSQYQPQHF | TGTGCCAGTAGTATCCCCGACAGCCAGTATCAGCCCCAGCATTTT
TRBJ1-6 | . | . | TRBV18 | CASSPETVSPLHF | TGTGCCAGCTCACCAGAAACGGTTTCACCCCTCCACTTT
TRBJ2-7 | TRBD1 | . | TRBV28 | CASRYDRGSYEQYF | TGTGCCAGCAGATATGACAGGGGCTCCTACGAGCAGTACTTC